The T cell receptor (beta chain) under discussion was sequenced for a study of T-cell reconstitution after alpha-beta-depleted transplantation in children. This clonotype was picked up many times. As it was prepared, the TCRbeta library received unique molecular identifiers. Each CDR3 protein gets one entry after TCRdb re-called the PCR reads with MiXCR. This table has fewer than 120,000 distinct CDR3 sequences, 10% to 13% appearing once. The TCR originated in a human donor who donated a stem cell graft to a child with acute lymphoblastic leukemia. The sequences come from PBMCs from the stem cell graft donor, collected from the stem cell graft.

CDR3 DNA sequence: TGTGCCAGCAGCCCCACAGGGGGGTGGTTCTTC. This sequence encodes CASSPTGGWFF. The chain uses TRBV7-2 and TRBJ2-1; the match to TRBD1 covers 8 bases. Germline values: CDR1 SGHTA, CDR2 FQGNSA. This CDR3 has 11 residues. Trimming removed 5 bases from V and 15 bases from J; junction bases left unmatched: 6. The whole variable domain, remainder taken from reference TRBV7-2 and TRBJ2-1, is GAGVSQSPSNKVTEKGKDVELRCDPISGHTALYWYRQSLGQGLEFLIYFQGNSAPDKSGLPSDRFSAERTGGSVSTLTIQRTQQEDSAVYLCASSPTGGWFFGPGTRLTVL.